This T cell receptor (beta chain) originates from a study of T cells after yellow fever vaccination. In the study overall: Low-cell-number fractions underwent preparation using SMART-Seq v4 Ultra Low Input.

This clonotype was seen a handful of times. Its cognate antigen is unknown. Regarding the study as a whole: Among primary-vaccination clones, most reappeared after the booster, at 95% to 96% for CD4 and roughly 90% for CD8.

5'RACE template switching added a universal primer site and UMIs to TCR cDNA. MiXCR, run by TCRdb on the 5' RACE reads, gives a single entry per CDR3 protein. Altogether about 320,000 distinct CDR3 sequences are present, roughly 10% being singletons, with the ten largest covering about 3.5%. The germline gives CDR1 SNHLY, CDR2 FYNNEI. The length of the CDR3 is 18 residues. Unmatched junction bases numbered 6, after V lost 6 bases and J lost 0 bases. This rearrangement joins TRBV2 to TRBJ2-1; 15 bases align to TRBD2. Sequenced here: CD4+ T cells sorted from PBMCs, sampled 45 days after the yellow fever booster vaccination. The origin of this receptor is a man aged 18 to 30 who received the YFV17D yellow fever vaccine. The CDR3 is CASRPGLAGGSSYNEQFF. The CDR3 coding sequence is TGTGCCAGCAGGCCGGGACTAGCGGGGGGAAGCTCCTACAATGAGCAGTTCTTC.